These 16 T cell receptor beta chains originate from one sample sequenced in a study of neurological immune-mediated disorders. One entry per CDR3 protein results from TCRdb running MiXCR on the 5' RACE reads. The data hold 80,000 to 95,000 distinct CDR3 sequences, with roughly 3.3% observed a single time. Sequenced: PBMCs. Receptor source: a woman in her forties or fifties with multiple sclerosis.

In this sample, this clonotype turned up many times. V is TRBV20-1 and J is TRBJ2-3; no reliable D call. Germline loops: CDR1 DFQATT, CDR2 SNEGSKA (reference sequence). This CDR3 contains 12 residues. Trimming removed 6 bases at V and 2 bases at J, with 9 bases between. Written as DNA, the CDR3 is TGCAGTGCCAGGCCTTTCACAGATACGCAGTATTTT. This encodes CSARPFTDTQYF.

This clonotype was seen repeatedly, ten times or more. This rearrangement joins TRBV5-1 to TRBJ1-6, with 9 bases lining up with TRBD1. This CDR3 has 16 residues. Per germline, CDR1 SGHRS and CDR2 YFSETQ. The J segment lost 7 bases and the V segment lost 3 bases, leaving 8 bases of the junction unmatched. The CDR3 DNA is TGCGCCAGCAGCTCCTTCGGGACAGGGTTAAATTCACCCCTCCACTTT. Translated, it gives CASSSFGTGLNSPLHF.

This clonotype showed up many times. The V gene is TRBV27, the J gene TRBJ1-2; D is possibly TRBD1 (6 bases). From germline, CDR1 is MNHEY and CDR2 SMNVEV (reference sequence). This CDR3 has 12 amino acids. The germline V and J ends were trimmed by 8 bases and 4 bases, with 11 bases remaining between them. CDR3 loop: CASGQFRYGYTF. In DNA form, the CDR3 reads TGTGCCAGCGGACAGTTTCGCTATGGCTACACCTTC.

Ten or more counts support this clonotype. The rearrangement links TRBV28 to TRBJ2-7; D possibly matches TRBD1 or TRBD2 (6 bases each). The CDR3 runs to 14 residues. V lost 7 bases to trimming and J lost 5 bases, with 18 bases between them. The germline CDR1 and CDR2 sequences are MDHEN and SYDVKM. CDR3 amino acids: CASTLGGRTDEQYF. CDR3 in DNA: TGTGCCAGCACTTTGGGGGGCCGGACTGACGAGCAGTACTTC.

This clonotype has ten or more counts. The chain carries TRBV14 and TRBJ1-1; D remains ambiguous. Trimming pared 1 base from V and 3 bases from J, leaving 15 bases between. The V gene's germline CDR1 is SGHDN and CDR2 FVKESK. This CDR3 region has 16 residues. CDR3 protein: CASSQGRRIWDTEAFF. DNA for the CDR3: TGTGCCAGCAGCCAAGGGAGAAGGATATGGGACACTGAAGCTTTCTTT.

This clonotype was observed many times. This sequence joins TRBV7-2 and TRBJ1-4; 8 bases are a match to TRBD1. The CDR3 totals 17 residues. Unmatched junction bases numbered 8, after V lost 2 bases and J lost 3 bases. Germline CDR1 and CDR2: SGHTA and FQGNSA. The CDR3 loop is CASSLSGGRIANEKLFF. The CDR3 nucleotides are TGTGCCAGCAGCTTATCAGGGGGCCGGATTGCTAATGAAAAACTGTTTTTT.

This clonotype was seen a few times. A much larger clone lies a single base off, so this may be a read error. The J gene is TRBJ2-2, the V gene TRBV7-3; D ambiguous. This CDR3 is 14 amino acids long. Trimming removed 1 base from V and 0 bases from J, with 3 bases in between. The germline gives CDR1 SGHTA, CDR2 FQGTGA. The CDR3 spells CASSLNTNTGELFF. CDR3 DNA sequence: TGTGCCAGCAGCTTAAACACGAACACCGGGGAGCTGTTTTTT.

This clonotype was seen ten or more times. The gene calls are TRBV5-1 and TRBJ1-1, with 7 bases aligning to TRBD1. This CDR3 has 14 amino acids. Germline CDR1 is SGHRS and CDR2 is YFSETQ. V gave up 0 bases and J gave up 6 bases; unmatched junction bases: 5. In DNA, the CDR3 is TGCGCCAGCAGCTTGGAGACAGGGCGGGCTGAAGCTTTCTTT. Translating it yields CASSLETGRAEAFF. Together with reference TRBV5-1 and TRBJ1-1, the CDR3 gives the full variable domain: KAGVTQTPRYLIKTRGQQVTLSCSPISGHRSVSWYQQTPGQGLQFLFEYFSETQRNKGNFPGRFSGRQFSNSRSEMNVSTLELGDSALYLCASSLETGRAEAFFGQGTRLTVV.

As concerns this clonotype: A much larger clone differs from this one at a single base, so this may be a read error. V is TRBV20-1 and J is TRBJ1-1, with D tentatively TRBD1 (6 bases). The CDR3 contains 15 residues. In germline, CDR1 is DFQATT, CDR2 SNEGSKA (reference sequence). With 5 bases removed from V and 3 bases from J, the gap between germline ends came to 19 bases. CDR3 in amino acids: CSACHGGKRDTEAFF. DNA of the CDR3: TGCAGTGCTTGCCACGGGGGCAAACGGGACACTGAAGCTTTCTTT.

The sample holds many counts of this clonotype. This chain uses TRBV27 with TRBJ1-5; 7 bases agree with TRBD1. The CDR3 has 15 amino acids. Trimming removed 5 bases from V and 6 bases from J; junction bases left unmatched: 10. The germline gives CDR1 MNHEY, CDR2 SMNVEV (reference sequence). The CDR3 spells CASSPTGFRGQPQHF. In DNA form, the CDR3 reads TGTGCCAGCAGTCCGACAGGGTTTAGAGGTCAGCCCCAGCATTTT.

This clonotype has at least ten counts. The genes are TRBV27 and TRBJ2-7; TRBD2 might be the D (7 bases). V was pared by 6 bases and J by 7 bases, with 22 bases between. CDR1 and CDR2 from the germline V gene are MNHEY and SMNVEV (reference sequence). This CDR3 has 15 residues. For the CDR3, the DNA is TGTGCCAGCAGAGGTGGGGGGGCTCCCCTGGGGGAGCAGTACTTC. Its protein product is CASRGGGAPLGEQYF.

This clonotype was recorded many times. The rearrangement links TRBV6-6 to TRBJ1-2; 8 nucleotides match TRBD1. The CDR3 is made up of 14 amino acids. After removal of 7 bases from V and 7 bases from J, the junction contained 11 bases not matched to a gene. The germline V gene has CDR1 MNHNY and CDR2 SVGAGI (reference sequence). CDR3 protein: CASTEPDRVSGYTF. The CDR3 nucleotides read TGTGCCAGCACTGAACCGGACAGGGTCTCTGGCTACACCTTC.

This chain joins TRBV11-2 and TRBJ2-5; D could derive from TRBD1 or TRBD2 (5 bases each). Per the germline V gene, CDR1 is SGHAT and CDR2 is FQNNGV. The germline V and J ends were trimmed by 6 bases and 13 bases, with 21 bases remaining between them. This CDR3 comprises 13 residues. The CDR3 DNA reads as TGTGCCAGCAGAAAAACCGGGACCAACGACCCGTACTTC. Translated: CASRKTGTNDPYF.

The table lists this clonotype with many counts. This sequence joins TRBV20-1 and TRBJ2-3; the match to TRBD2 covers 11 bases. Trimming cost V 3 bases and J 2 bases; bases outside gene matches: 10. CDR3 length: 17 residues. Germline V gives CDR1 DFQATT, CDR2 SNEGSKA (reference sequence). CDR3 coding DNA: TGCAGTGCTAGTGGGGTAGCGGGGGGGCCGGTCACAGATACGCAGTATTTT. Protein sequence: CSASGVAGGPVTDTQYF.

This clonotype came up many times. The chain employs TRBV5-5 and TRBJ2-3; no firm D call. The germline V gene has CDR1 SGHKS and CDR2 YYEKEE (reference sequence). This CDR3 contains 14 residues. V was pared by 3 bases and J by 4 bases, with 12 bases between. In DNA, the CDR3 is TGTGCCAGCAGCTCACCTGGAGCCCCAGATACGCAGTATTTT. Its protein product is CASSSPGAPDTQYF.

At least ten counts were recorded for this clonotype. The chain links TRBV5-1 to TRBJ2-6; 12 nucleotides align to TRBD2. The CDR3 contains 18 residues. V was pared by 0 bases and J by 0 bases, with 1 base of the junction left unmatched. Germline V CDR1 and CDR2: SGHRS, YFSETQ. Written as DNA, the CDR3 is TGCGCCAGCAGCTTGGAACTAGCGGGGGGCTCTGGGGCCAACGTCCTGACTTTC. Its protein is CASSLELAGGSGANVLTF.